This TCR beta chain originates from a study of OX40 agonist ivuxolimab in advanced cancers. About the study: As their treatment, patients were administered ivuxolimab, an agonistic anti-OX40 (CD134) antibody. Notes on the study in general: More expanded clones were seen, on average, in CD8+ T cells than in CD4+.

Turning to this clone: Its antigen is currently unknown.

The V and J ends lost 0 bases and 4 bases respectively, with 7 bases between them. Germline V CDR1 and CDR2: PRHDT, FYEKMQ (reference sequence). The CDR3 has 13 residues. TCRdb's table, derived via immunoSEQ multiplex PCR, lists solely in-frame clones and lacks some. The repertoire has tens of thousands of clones, roughly 90% of them found once; the top ten carry 9% to 10%. This chain connects TRBV13 to TRBJ2-7; D gene uncertain. The sequencing here drew on CD4+ or CD8+ T cells sorted from blood, taken in a trial of the OX40 agonist ivuxolimab. The TCR originated in an adult with an advanced solid tumor such as melanoma, head and neck, liver or kidney cancer. The CDR3 loop reads CASSLGRSYEQYF. DNA of the CDR3: TGTGCCAGCAGCTTAGGCCGCTCTTACGAGCAGTACTTC.